The rows below give T cell receptor beta chains drawn from one sample of a study of T cells after yellow fever vaccination. A single record per CDR3 protein comes from TCRdb applying MiXCR to the 5' RACE reads. In the table there are 100,000 to 150,000 distinct CDR3 sequences, approximately 8.4% of which are singletons. The sequences come from CD8+ T cells sorted from PBMCs, collected on the day of the yellow fever booster vaccination. The receptors come from a man aged 18 to 30 who received the YFV17D yellow fever vaccine. Both conserved end residues are part of each CDR3. D genes are given only for firm matches. Size tells how often a clone was seen (once, few, many) or the class of an expanded clone, and some rows leave it out.

J	V	size	D	DNA	CDR3
TRBJ1-1	TRBV4-3	few	TRBD1	TGCGCCAGCAGCCAAGATCGTTGGGACAGGGGGCCCAACACTGAAGCTTTCTTT	CASSQDRWDRGPNTEAFF
TRBJ2-5	TRBV25-1	-	TRBD2	TGTGCCAGCAGTGAATTATTCTCCCTAGCGGGTCAAGAGACCCAGTACTTC	CASSELFSLAGQETQYF
TRBJ1-1	TRBV23-1	few	-	TGCGCCAGCAGTCCTCTCGCAGGCCACACTGAAGCTTTCTTT	CASSPLAGHTEAFF
TRBJ2-5	TRBV6-5	-	-	TGTGCCAGCAGTTATTCCGGACTGGATTTGGAGACCCAGTACTTC	CASSYSGLDLETQYF
TRBJ1-1	TRBV4-1	-	-	TGCGCCAGCAGCCCAGTCGCCAACACTGAAGCTTTCTTT	CASSPVANTEAFF
TRBJ1-1	TRBV4-3	-	-	TGCGCCAGCAGCCAAGGGTTATCGATGAACACTGAAGCTTTCTTT	CASSQGLSMNTEAFF
TRBJ2-6	TRBV20-1	-	-	TGCAGTGCTAGAGGGGACACAGACTCTGGGGCCAACGTCCTGACTTTC	CSARGDTDSGANVLTF
TRBJ1-1	TRBV7-9	-	-	TGTGCCAGCAGCGTCGAGTTTGGGGCTTTCTTT	CASSVEFGAFF
TRBJ1-2	TRBV20-1	many	TRBD1	TGCAGTGCAAAACCTCCCGGGACAGGGGCCCCGTTTGGCTATGGCTACACCTTC	CSAKPPGTGAPFGYGYTF
TRBJ2-7	TRBV28	-	-	TGTGCCAGCAGCCCACTAGGGGCTAGCGCCGAGCAGTACTTC	CASSPLGASAEQYF
TRBJ2-3	TRBV11-1	-	-	TGTGCCAGCAGAATTGGGAAGATGGCAGATACGCAGTATTTT	CASRIGKMADTQYF
TRBJ2-1	TRBV10-3	few	-	TGTGCCATCAGCGGGGACTCATCCTACAATGAGCAGTTCTTC	CAISGDSSYNEQFF
TRBJ1-6	TRBV9	-	TRBD1	TGTGCCAGCAGCTCGAGGGACAGGATAAATTCACCCCTCCACTTT	CASSSRDRINSPLHF
TRBJ2-2	TRBV4-1	few	-	TGCGCCAGCAGCCAAGGGACGGGGGCGGCCGGGGAGCTGTTTTTT	CASSQGTGAAGELFF
TRBJ2-1	TRBV24-1	few	-	TGTGCCACCAGTGAGGGGGCTTCCTACAATGAGCAGTTCTTC	CATSEGASYNEQFF
TRBJ2-4	TRBV3-1	few	-	TGTGCCAGCAGCCGGGGTGTCATTCAGTACTTC	CASSRGVIQYF
TRBJ2-3	TRBV5-6	-	-	TGTGCCAGCAGCTTTGGTGCATACACAGATACGCAGTATTTT	CASSFGAYTDTQYF
TRBJ2-1	TRBV14	many	TRBD2	TGTGCCAGCAGCCCGGGACTAGAGGGGGACAATGAGCAGTTCTTC	CASSPGLEGDNEQFF
TRBJ2-7	TRBV20-1	many	TRBD1	TGCAGTGCCTCTGACAGGGTGAGCTCCTACGAGCAGTACTTC	CSASDRVSSYEQYF
TRBJ1-5	TRBV10-3	few	-	TGTGCCATCGGGGGTGGGGACAGCAATCAGCCCCAGCATTTT	CAIGGGDSNQPQHF
TRBJ1-1	TRBV19	-	TRBD1	TGTGCCAGTATCGGGACAGCGAACACTGAAGCTTTCTTT	CASIGTANTEAFF
TRBJ2-5	TRBV12-3/TRBV12-4	-	TRBD2	TGTGCCAGCAGTTTTGACGGGAGGGAGACCCAGTACTTC	CASSFDGRETQYF
TRBJ2-5	TRBV12-3/TRBV12-4	few	-	TGTGCCAGCAGTCCGACAGCATTTTTAGAGACCCAGTACTTC	CASSPTAFLETQYF
TRBJ2-1	TRBV7-9	many	-	TGTGCCAGCAGCCCCCTGAGAACAGGGACGGCTGAGCAGTTCTTC	CASSPLRTGTAEQFF
TRBJ2-2	TRBV27	many	-	TGTGCCAGCAGTCCGCCAAACACCGGGGAGCTGTTTTTT	CASSPPNTGELFF